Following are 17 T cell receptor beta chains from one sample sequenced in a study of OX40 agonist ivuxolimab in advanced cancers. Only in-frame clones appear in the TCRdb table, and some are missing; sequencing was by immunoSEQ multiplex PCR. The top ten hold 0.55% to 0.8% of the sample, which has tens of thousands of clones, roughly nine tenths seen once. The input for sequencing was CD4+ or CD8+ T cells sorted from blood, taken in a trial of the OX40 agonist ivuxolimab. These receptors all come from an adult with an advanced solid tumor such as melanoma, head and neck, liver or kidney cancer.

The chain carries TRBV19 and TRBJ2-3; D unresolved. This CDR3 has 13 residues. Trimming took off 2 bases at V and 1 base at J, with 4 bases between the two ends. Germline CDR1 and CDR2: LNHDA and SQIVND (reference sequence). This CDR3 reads CASSISGTDTQYF. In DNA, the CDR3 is TGTGCCAGTAGTATATCTGGCACAGATACGCAGTATTTT.

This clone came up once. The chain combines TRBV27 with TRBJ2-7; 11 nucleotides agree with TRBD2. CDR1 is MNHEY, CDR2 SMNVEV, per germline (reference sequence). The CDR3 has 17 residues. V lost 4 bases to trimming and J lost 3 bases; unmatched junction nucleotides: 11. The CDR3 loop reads CASSSKPTTSGSYEQYF. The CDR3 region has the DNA TGTGCCAGCAGTTCCAAACCCACTACTAGCGGGAGCTACGAGCAGTACTTC.

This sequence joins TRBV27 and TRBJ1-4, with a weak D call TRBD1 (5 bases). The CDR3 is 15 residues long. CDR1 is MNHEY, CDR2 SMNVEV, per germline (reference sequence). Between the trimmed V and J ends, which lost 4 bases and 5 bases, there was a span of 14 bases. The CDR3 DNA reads TGTGCCAGCAGTTATCCGGCAGGGACGAATGAAAAACTGTTTTTT. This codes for CASSYPAGTNEKLFF. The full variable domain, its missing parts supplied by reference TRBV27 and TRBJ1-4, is EAQVTQNPRYLITVTGKKLTVTCSQNMNHEYMSWYRQDPGLGLRQIYYSMNVEVTDKGDVPEGYKVSRKEKRNFPLILESPSPNQTSLYFCASSYPAGTNEKLFFGSGTQLSVL.

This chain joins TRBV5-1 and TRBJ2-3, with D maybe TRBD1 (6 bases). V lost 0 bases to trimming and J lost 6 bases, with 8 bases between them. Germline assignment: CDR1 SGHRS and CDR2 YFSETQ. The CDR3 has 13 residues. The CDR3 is CASSLATGDTQYF. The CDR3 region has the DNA TGCGCCAGCAGCTTGGCCACAGGGGATACGCAGTATTTT.

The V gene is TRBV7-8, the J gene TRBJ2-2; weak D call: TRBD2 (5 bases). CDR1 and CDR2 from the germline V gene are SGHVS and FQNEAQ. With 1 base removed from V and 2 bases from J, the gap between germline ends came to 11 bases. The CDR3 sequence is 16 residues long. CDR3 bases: TGTGCCAGCAGCTTAGTTGGTAGCGCTAACACCGGGGAGCTGTTTTTT. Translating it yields CASSLVGSANTGELFF.

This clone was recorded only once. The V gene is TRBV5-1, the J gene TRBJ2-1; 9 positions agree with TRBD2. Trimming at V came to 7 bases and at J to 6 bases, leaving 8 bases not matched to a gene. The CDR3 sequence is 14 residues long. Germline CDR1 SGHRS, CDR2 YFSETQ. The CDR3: CASSGLAGTNEQFF. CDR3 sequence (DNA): TGCGCCAGCTCGGGGCTAGCGGGGACCAATGAGCAGTTCTTC.

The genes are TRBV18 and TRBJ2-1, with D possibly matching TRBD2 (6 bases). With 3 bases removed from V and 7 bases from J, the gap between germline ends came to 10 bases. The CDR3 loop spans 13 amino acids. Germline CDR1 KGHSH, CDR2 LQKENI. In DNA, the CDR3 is TGTGCCAGCTCACCTGGGCTAGCGAATGAGCAGTTCTTC. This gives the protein CASSPGLANEQFF.

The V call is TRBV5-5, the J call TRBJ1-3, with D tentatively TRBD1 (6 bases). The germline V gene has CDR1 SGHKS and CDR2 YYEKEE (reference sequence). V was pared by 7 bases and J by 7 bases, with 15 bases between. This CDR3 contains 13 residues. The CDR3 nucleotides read TGTGCCAGCGGTGGACAGCAGGAGAACACCATATATTTT. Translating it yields CASGGQQENTIYF.

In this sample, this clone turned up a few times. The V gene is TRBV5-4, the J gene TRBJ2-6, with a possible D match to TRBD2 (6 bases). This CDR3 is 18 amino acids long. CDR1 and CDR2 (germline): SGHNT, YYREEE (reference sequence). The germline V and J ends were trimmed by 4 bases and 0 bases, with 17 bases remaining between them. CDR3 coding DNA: TGTGCCAGCAGCCGTGCTAGCGCTTATTTCTCTGGGGCCAACGTCCTGACTTTC. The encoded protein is CASSRASAYFSGANVLTF.

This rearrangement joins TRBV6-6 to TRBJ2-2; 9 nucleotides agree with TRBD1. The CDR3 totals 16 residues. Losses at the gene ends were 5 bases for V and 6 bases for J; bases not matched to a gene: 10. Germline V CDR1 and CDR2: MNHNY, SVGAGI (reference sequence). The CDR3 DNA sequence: TGTGCCAGCAGTACTCCGGGACAGGGCATAGCCGGGGAGCTGTTTTTT. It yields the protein CASSTPGQGIAGELFF.

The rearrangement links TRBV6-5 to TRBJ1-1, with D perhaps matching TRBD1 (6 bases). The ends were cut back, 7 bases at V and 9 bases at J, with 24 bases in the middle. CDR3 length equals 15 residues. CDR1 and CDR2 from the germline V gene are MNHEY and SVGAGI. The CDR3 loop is CASTPSSAGGAQAFF. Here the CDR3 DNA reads TGTGCCAGCACCCCCTCGTCGGCGGGGGGGGCTCAAGCTTTCTTT.

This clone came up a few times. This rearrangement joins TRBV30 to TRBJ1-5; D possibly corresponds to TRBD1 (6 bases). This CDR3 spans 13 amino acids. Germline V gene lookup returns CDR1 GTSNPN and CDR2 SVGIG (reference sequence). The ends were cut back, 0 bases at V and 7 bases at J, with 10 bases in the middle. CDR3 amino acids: CAWSVGGGQPQHF. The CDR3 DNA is TGTGCCTGGAGTGTAGGGGGTGGCCAGCCCCAGCATTTT. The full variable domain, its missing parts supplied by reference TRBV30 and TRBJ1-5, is SQTIHQWPATLVQPVGSPLSLECTVEGTSNPNLYWYRQAAGRGLQLLFYSVGIGQISSEVPQNLSASRPQDRQFILSSKKLLLSDSGFYLCAWSVGGGQPQHFGDGTRLSIL.

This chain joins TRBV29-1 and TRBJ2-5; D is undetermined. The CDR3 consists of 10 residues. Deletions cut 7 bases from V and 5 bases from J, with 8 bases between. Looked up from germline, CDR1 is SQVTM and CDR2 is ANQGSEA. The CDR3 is CSAAGETQYF. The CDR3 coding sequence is TGCAGCGCAGCCGGGGAGACCCAGTACTTC. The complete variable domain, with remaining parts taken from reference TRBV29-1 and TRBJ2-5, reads SAVISQKPSRDICQRGTSLTIQCQVDSQVTMMFWYRQQPGQSLTLIATANQGSEATYESGFVIDKFPISRPNLTFSTLTVSNMSPEDSSIYLCSAAGETQYFGPGTRLLVL.

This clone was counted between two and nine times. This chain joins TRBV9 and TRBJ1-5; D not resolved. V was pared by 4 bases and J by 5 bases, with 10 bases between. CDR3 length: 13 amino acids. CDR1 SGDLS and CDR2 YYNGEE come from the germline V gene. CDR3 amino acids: CASSPRVDQPQHF. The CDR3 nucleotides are TGTGCCAGCAGCCCCCGAGTCGATCAGCCCCAGCATTTT.

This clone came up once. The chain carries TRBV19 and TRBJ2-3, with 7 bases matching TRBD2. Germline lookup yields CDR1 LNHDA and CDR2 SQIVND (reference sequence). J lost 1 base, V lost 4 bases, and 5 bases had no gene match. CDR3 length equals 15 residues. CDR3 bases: TGTGCCAGTAGTACAGGTCTAGCGGGCACAGATACGCAGTATTTT. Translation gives CASSTGLAGTDTQYF.

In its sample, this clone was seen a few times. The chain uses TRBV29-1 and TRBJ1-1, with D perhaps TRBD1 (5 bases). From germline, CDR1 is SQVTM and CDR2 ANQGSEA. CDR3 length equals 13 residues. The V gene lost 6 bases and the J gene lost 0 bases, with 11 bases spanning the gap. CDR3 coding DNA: TGCAGCGTAAATGGGGCTTTGAACACTGAAGCTTTCTTT. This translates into CSVNGALNTEAFF.

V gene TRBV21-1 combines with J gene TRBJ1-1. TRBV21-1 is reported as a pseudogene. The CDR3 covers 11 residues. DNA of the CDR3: TGTGCCAGCAGCACCGGGACCGAAGCTTTCTTT. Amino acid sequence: CASSTGTEAFF.